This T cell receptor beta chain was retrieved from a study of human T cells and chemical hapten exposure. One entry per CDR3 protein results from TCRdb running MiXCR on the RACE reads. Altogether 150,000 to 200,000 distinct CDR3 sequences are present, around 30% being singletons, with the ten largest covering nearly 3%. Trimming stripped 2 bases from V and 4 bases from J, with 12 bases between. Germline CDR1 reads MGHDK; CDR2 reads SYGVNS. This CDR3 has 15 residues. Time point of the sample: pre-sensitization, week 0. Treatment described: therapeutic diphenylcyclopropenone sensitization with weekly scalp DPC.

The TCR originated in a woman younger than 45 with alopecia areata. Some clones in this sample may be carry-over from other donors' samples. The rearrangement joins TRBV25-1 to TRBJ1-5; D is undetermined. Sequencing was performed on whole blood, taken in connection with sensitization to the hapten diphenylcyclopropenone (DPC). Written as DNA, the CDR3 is TGTGCCAGCAGTGAAGGGGTGGAGAGTAATCAGCCCCAGCATTTT. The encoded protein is CASSEGVESNQPQHF.